These 27 T cell receptor beta chains came from one sample sequenced in a study of shared clonotypes between healthy human individuals. The protocol was immunoSEQ multiplex PCR, while the TCRdb copy is restricted to in-frame clones and leaves out a portion. The sample contains around 500,000 clones, 70% to 80% of which appear only once. Material: PBMCs. These receptors originate from a woman in her thirties or forties in good health. Some clones in this sample may be carry-over from other donors' samples.

This chain connects TRBV30 to TRBJ2-5, with D unclear. The germline CDR1 and CDR2 sequences are GTSNPN and SVGIG (reference sequence). There are 13 residues in the CDR3. Trimming took off 5 bases at V and 4 bases at J, with 14 bases between the two ends. The CDR3 region has the DNA TGTGCCTGGGTTGGTGGGCCGGGAGAGACCCAGTACTTC. Translated: CAWVGGPGETQYF.

The J gene is TRBJ2-7, the V gene TRBV7-2; TRBD2 is a possible D gene (6 bases). CDR3 length: 13 residues. The V end lost 6 bases, the J end lost 0 bases, and 9 bases lay between the germline ends. Germline-derived CDR1 and CDR2 are SGHTA and FQGNSA. The CDR3 loop reads CASRRDGSYEQYF. In DNA form, the CDR3 reads TGTGCCAGCAGGCGGGACGGCTCCTACGAGCAGTACTTC. The full variable domain, rest sourced from reference TRBV7-2 and TRBJ2-7, is GAGVSQSPSNKVTEKGKDVELRCDPISGHTALYWYRQSLGQGLEFLIYFQGNSAPDKSGLPSDRFSAERTGGSVSTLTIQRTQQEDSAVYLCASRRDGSYEQYFGPGTRLTVT.

This clone came up a few times. This chain links TRBV10-3 with TRBJ1-5; 7 nucleotides line up with TRBD1. The junction had 7 bases not matched to a gene; V was cut back by 1 base and J by 7 bases. Germline V gene lookup returns CDR1 ENHRY and CDR2 SYGVKD. The CDR3 has 15 residues. The CDR3 bases are TGTGCCATCAGTGAGTTTTCAGGGGGTGGCCAGCCCCAGCATTTT. Amino acids: CAISEFSGGGQPQHF.

As concerns this clone: Sequence at one end of the junction differs from germline and may be a read error. The V call is TRBV7-2, the J call TRBJ1-1, with D perhaps matching TRBD1 (5 bases). This CDR3 comprises 14 residues. CDR1 and CDR2 (germline): SGHTA, FQGNSA. CDR3 nucleotide sequence: TGTGCCAGCAGCTTATCGCCAGGGAACCCTGAAGCTTTCTTT. Amino acids: CASSLSPGNPEAFF.

The chain joins TRBV28 to TRBJ1-5; D remains ambiguous. Per germline, CDR1 MDHEN and CDR2 SYDVKM. The ends were cut back, 5 bases at V and 6 bases at J, with 17 bases in the middle. This CDR3 is 15 amino acids long. The chain's CDR3 is CASSQWRGGSQPQHF. The CDR3 DNA is TGTGCCAGCAGTCAATGGCGGGGTGGGAGTCAGCCCCAGCATTTT.

V gene TRBV12-5 combines with J gene TRBJ2-3; 8 bases are shared with TRBD1. CDR1 and CDR2 (germline): LGHNT, FRNRAP. V trimming: 6 bases; J trimming: 7 bases; junction bases outside the gene matches: 9. The CDR3 sequence is 14 residues long. The CDR3 is CASGPQGASNTQYF. CDR3 sequence (DNA): TGTGCTAGTGGCCCCCAGGGGGCGAGTAATACGCAGTATTTT.

With regard to this clone: A far larger clone is only one base removed, so a read error is likely. The chain couples TRBV6-7 to TRBJ1-1, with unresolved D. TRBV6-7 is an ORF, with its function uncertain. With 6 bases removed from V and 1 base from J, the gap between germline ends came to 3 bases. This CDR3 contains 11 residues. The CDR3 DNA reads TGTGCCAGCAGGGGGAACACTGAAGCTTTCTTT. This encodes CASRGNTEAFF.

This clone was seen more than once but under ten times. V gene TRBV9 combines with J gene TRBJ2-2; D is possibly TRBD2 (5 bases). Trimming took 0 bases from V and 3 from J, leaving 6 bases between them. The CDR3 contains 14 residues. Per the germline V gene, CDR1 is SGDLS and CDR2 is YYNGEE. The CDR3 is CASSVGRDTGELFF. The CDR3 DNA sequence: TGTGCCAGCAGCGTAGGGCGGGACACCGGGGAGCTGTTTTTT.

J is TRBJ2-1 and V is TRBV28; D uncertain. Germline V gives CDR1 MDHEN, CDR2 SYDVKM. Trimming took off 4 bases at V and 5 bases at J, with 12 bases between the two ends. The CDR3 is 14 amino acids. CDR3 loop: CASSYDWSNNEQFF. DNA for the CDR3: TGTGCCAGCAGTTATGACTGGAGCAACAATGAGCAGTTCTTC.

In this sample, this clone turned up a few times. The J gene is TRBJ1-2, the V gene TRBV2; D is unresolved. The V end was cut by 8 bases, the J end by 0 bases, with 10 bases between. CDR3 length equals 13 residues. Germline V gives CDR1 SNHLY, CDR2 FYNNEI. This chain's CDR3 is CASVQNSNYGYTF. The DNA for the CDR3 is TGTGCCAGCGTGCAGAACTCTAACTATGGCTACACCTTC.

The chain carries TRBV7-6 and TRBJ2-1, with TRBD2 matching 11 bases. The CDR3 extends over 13 amino acids. CDR1 and CDR2 (germline): SGHVS, FNYEAQ. Trimming cost V 5 bases and J 9 bases; bases outside gene matches: 3. The CDR3 DNA sequence: TGTGCCAGCAGCCCTAGCGGGAGGTCTGAGCAGTTCTTC. This codes for CASSPSGRSEQFF.

The chain employs TRBV6-1 and TRBJ1-5; D is perhaps TRBD1 (6 bases). Per germline, CDR1 MNHNS and CDR2 SASEGT. The V end lost 8 bases, the J end lost 6 bases, and 20 bases lay between the germline ends. The CDR3 length is 15 residues. For the CDR3, the DNA is TGTGCCAGCTCGGGGGGGCAGGGGTTCGGTCAGCCCCAGCATTTT. Translating gives CASSGGQGFGQPQHF.

This clone has a single count. V usage is TRBV11-3 and J usage is TRBJ2-1; a possible D gene is TRBD2 (6 bases). In germline, CDR1 is SGHNT, CDR2 YENEEA. CDR3 length: 18 amino acids. V was pared by 11 bases and J by 3 bases, with 29 bases between. CDR3: CALPQETGEGGFYNEQFF. CDR3 coding DNA: TGTGCCCTCCCCCAGGAGACGGGAGAAGGTGGCTTCTACAATGAGCAGTTCTTC.

The chain combines TRBV5-1 with TRBJ1-4; the D gene is possibly TRBD1 (6 bases). The CDR3 consists of 15 residues. Germline CDR1 and CDR2: SGHRS and YFSETQ. Trimming took off 4 bases at V and 5 bases at J, with 15 bases between the two ends. The CDR3 sequence: CASSDQGRWNEKLFF. DNA for the CDR3: TGCGCCAGCAGCGATCAGGGGAGATGGAATGAAAAACTGTTTTTT.

The chain links TRBV27 to TRBJ2-1, with 10 bases identical to TRBD2. Trimming removed 5 bases from V and 5 bases from J; junction bases left unmatched: 6. The V gene's germline CDR1 is MNHEY and CDR2 SMNVEV (reference sequence). The CDR3 totals 15 residues. CDR3 DNA sequence: TGTGCCAGCAGTCCCGGGACTAGCGTAAACAATGAGCAGTTCTTC. Protein sequence: CASSPGTSVNNEQFF.

This chain links TRBV18 with TRBJ2-7, with D possibly TRBD2 on 6 matching bases. Germline V gene lookup returns CDR1 KGHSH and CDR2 LQKENI. The CDR3 is 13 residues long. The germline V and J ends were trimmed by 5 bases and 6 bases, with 14 bases remaining between them. The CDR3 loop reads CASSSPGLPEQYF. The CDR3 DNA is TGTGCCAGCTCATCGCCGGGACTCCCCGAGCAGTACTTC.

Of note for this clone: This may be a read error, as it is one base from a much larger clone. The sample carries other DNA sequences with the same CDR3. This chain links TRBV6-4 with TRBJ2-1; 10 bases map to TRBD2. Per the germline V gene, CDR1 is MRHNA and CDR2 is SNTAGT. The CDR3 extends over 16 amino acids. Trimming removed 3 bases from V and 9 bases from J; junction bases left unmatched: 11. CDR3 region: CASSDSGTSGNSEQFF. CDR3 DNA: TGTGCCAGCAGTGATTCGGGAACTAGCGGGAACAGTGAGCAGTTCTTC.

The chain couples TRBV5-4 to TRBJ1-3, with a weak D call TRBD1 (5 bases). Per germline, CDR1 SGHNT and CDR2 YYREEE (reference sequence). CDR3 size: 16 residues. Trimming removed 1 base at V and 4 bases at J, with 15 bases between. CDR3 DNA: TGTGCCAGCAGCTTGCGGGCCGAAGGGGCGGGAAACACCATATATTTT. Translating it yields CASSLRAEGAGNTIYF.

This sequence joins TRBV6-1 and TRBJ2-1, with a tentative D call TRBD2 (6 bases). This CDR3 contains 14 residues. Germline V lookup: CDR1 MNHNS, CDR2 SASEGT. V shed 10 bases and J shed 0 bases, with 13 bases lying between them. CDR3 bases: TGTGCCACCATCCTAGCGAACTCCTACAATGAGCAGTTCTTC. Translated, it gives CATILANSYNEQFF.

This clone was seen a few times. The J gene is TRBJ2-7, the V gene TRBV6-6; D might be TRBD2 (6 bases). The CDR3 runs 12 residues. Trimming shortened V by 3 bases and J by 6 bases, and 9 bases separated the two germline ends. Germline CDR1 is MNHNY and CDR2 is SVGAGI (reference sequence). CDR3 sequence reads: CASSYLASEQYF. For the CDR3, the DNA is TGTGCCAGCAGTTATCTAGCGTCCGAGCAGTACTTC.

About this clone: A read error may be the cause here, since a much bigger clone is one base away. Other DNA sequences in the sample encode the same CDR3. This chain uses TRBV19 with TRBJ2-6; D possibly matches TRBD1 or TRBD2 (5 bases each). This CDR3 has 18 residues. Germline loops: CDR1 LNHDA, CDR2 SQIVND (reference sequence). Here the CDR3 DNA reads TGTGCCAGTAGTATCCCAGGACGGCGGGCAGCTGGGGCCAACGTCCTGACTTTT. Translated, it gives CASSIPGRRAAGANVLTF.

This clone was detected ten times or more. Since a far larger clone is one base different, this is likely a read error. V and J are TRBV30 and TRBJ1-1, with a possible D match to TRBD1 (6 bases). The CDR3 loop spans 11 amino acids. The germline gives CDR1 GTSNPN, CDR2 SVGIG (reference sequence). The CDR3 DNA reads TGTGTCTGGAGGGACATGACTGAAGCTTTCTTT. Translation gives CVWRDMTEAFF.

The gene calls are TRBV20-1 and TRBJ2-7; D unclear. Germline V gives CDR1 DFQATT, CDR2 SNEGSKA (reference sequence). The V and J ends lost 5 bases and 6 bases respectively, with 11 bases between them. The CDR3 consists of 11 residues. Here the CDR3 reads CSAHYSVEQYF. The DNA of the CDR3 is TGCAGTGCTCACTATTCGGTCGAGCAGTACTTC.

The chain carries TRBV5-1 and TRBJ2-7, with TRBD2 matching over 7 bases. The CDR3 has 15 residues. The ends lost 0 bases at V and 2 bases at J; junction bases unmatched: 5. Germline V lookup: CDR1 SGHRS, CDR2 YFSETQ. The CDR3 loop is CASSLGVGGTYEQYF. The CDR3, as DNA: TGCGCCAGCAGCTTGGGGGTCGGGGGGACCTACGAGCAGTACTTC. The entire variable domain, with the rest obtained from reference TRBV5-1 and TRBJ2-7, is as follows: KAGVTQTPRYLIKTRGQQVTLSCSPISGHRSVSWYQQTPGQGLQFLFEYFSETQRNKGNFPGRFSGRQFSNSRSEMNVSTLELGDSALYLCASSLGVGGTYEQYFGPGTRLTVT.

The chain carries TRBV6-5 and TRBJ2-5; TRBD2 might be the D (6 bases). Germline loops: CDR1 MNHEY, CDR2 SVGAGI. V was trimmed by 6 bases and J by 4 bases, leaving 12 bases between them. This CDR3 is 13 amino acids long. CDR3 bases: TGTGCCAGCAGGTTGGCGGGAAGAGAGACCCAGTACTTC. Amino acids: CASRLAGRETQYF.

The chain links TRBV7-2 to TRBJ1-1; TRBD1 aligns across 7 bases. The CDR3 has 15 amino acids. Germline V gene sequence: CDR1 SGHTA, CDR2 FQGNSA. Unmatched junction bases numbered 5, after V lost 2 bases and J lost 2 bases. The CDR3 DNA sequence: TGTGCCAGCAGCTTAAACAGGGGCGGAAACACTGAAGCTTTCTTT. As protein: CASSLNRGGNTEAFF.

This clone was detected once. Here the CDR3 omits its conserved ending phenylalanine or tryptophan, so a read error is the likely source. The DNA is left out, because the CDR3 cannot be placed on it with certainty; the CDR3 is given as TCRdb lists it. The chain couples TRBV20-1 to TRBJ1-1. The length of the CDR3 is 10 amino acids, counting both ends. Germline CDR1 DFQATT, CDR2 SNEGSKA (reference sequence). CDR3 residues: CSARGAFRDH.